Sequencing of this T cell receptor beta chain was carried out in a study of CD8+CD57+ T cells in acquired aplastic anemia. Study-wide background: When averaged, DNA from sorted CD4+ and CD8+ cells came to 3.2 ug. CD4+ cells from healthy donors averaged approximately 11 million reads.

Profiling of TCR beta VDJ combinations and CDR3 sequences used genomic DNA as template. TCRdb re-derived calls from the reads in MiXCR, one entry per CDR3 protein. This repertoire shows over 35,000 distinct CDR3 sequences, 55% to 80% found once; its top ten account for about 22%. Between the trimmed V and J ends, which lost 3 bases and 1 base, there was a span of 7 bases. The germline gives CDR1 SQVTM, CDR2 ANQGSEA. This CDR3 is built from 12 residues. This clonotype was seen a handful of times. Antigen specificity is unknown. Study outcomes and limitations: CD8+ Simpson's diversity did not differ significantly between patients and controls. Common to patients and controls were about 31 CD8+ CDR3 sequences.

The chain is built from TRBV29-1 and TRBJ2-7; D not certain. The clonotype originates from a human donor in good health, serving as a control. Sequenced material: sorted CD4+, CD8+, or CD8+CD57+ T cells (not recorded which) from PBMCs. The DNA of the CDR3 is TGCAGCGTTGAGGGCCGTTCCTACGAGCAGTACTTC. As protein: CSVEGRSYEQYF.